The 4 T cell receptor beta chains reported below all come from one sample, sequenced in a study of T cells expressing NK-cell markers. TCRdb reprocessed the 5' RACE reads, keeping one entry per CDR3 protein, no DNA. The sample features about 390,000 distinct CDR3 sequences, with about 11% in its top ten. Material: blood T cells: a sorted CD56 or NKG2C T cell subset, CD4+ or CD8+ T cells, or bulk PBMC T cells (not recorded which). These receptors were collected from a woman between 50 and 59 years old in good health.

The rearrangement uses TRBV3-1 and TRBJ1-2; checking the TCRdb D call of TRBD1 is not possible without DNA. Germline CDR1 reads LGHDT; CDR2 reads YNNKEL (reference sequence). This CDR3 spans 14 amino acids. The CDR3 spells CASSYGTGVSGYTF.

This chain joins TRBV6-1 and TRBJ2-7; the D call of TRBD1 rests on TCRdb alone, since no DNA is present to check it. The CDR3 contains 13 residues. Germline V gene lookup returns CDR1 MNHNS and CDR2 SASEGT. CDR3 loop: CASDGDGSYEQYF.

The CDR3 region is CASRPGTSGSYTDTQYF. The V and J genes are TRBV12-3 or TRBV12-4 and TRBJ2-3; the TCRdb call, TRBD2, lacks DNA for checking. The CDR3 totals 17 residues.

CDR3 region: CSAPGLKETQYF. V usage is TRBV20-1 and J usage is TRBJ2-5; TCRdb selects TRBD2, and the lack of DNA leaves this call unchecked. Germline V CDR1 and CDR2: DFQATT, SNEGSKA (reference sequence). This CDR3 contains 12 residues.